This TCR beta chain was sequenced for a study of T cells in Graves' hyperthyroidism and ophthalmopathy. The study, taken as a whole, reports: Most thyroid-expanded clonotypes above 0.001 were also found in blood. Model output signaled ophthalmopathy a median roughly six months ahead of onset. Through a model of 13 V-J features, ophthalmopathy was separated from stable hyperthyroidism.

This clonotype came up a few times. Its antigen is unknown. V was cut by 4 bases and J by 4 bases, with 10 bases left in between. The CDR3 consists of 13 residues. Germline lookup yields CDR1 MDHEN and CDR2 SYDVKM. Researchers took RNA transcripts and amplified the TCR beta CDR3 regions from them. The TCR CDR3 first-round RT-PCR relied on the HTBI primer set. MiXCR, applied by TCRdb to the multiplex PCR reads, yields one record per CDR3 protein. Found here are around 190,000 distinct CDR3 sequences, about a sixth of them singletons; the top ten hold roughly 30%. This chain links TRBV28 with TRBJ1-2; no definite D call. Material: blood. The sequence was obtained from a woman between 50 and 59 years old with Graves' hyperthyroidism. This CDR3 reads CASSSTWGYGYTF. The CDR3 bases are TGTGCCAGCAGTTCGACCTGGGGCTATGGCTACACCTTC.